This TCR beta chain was found in a study of high-grade serous ovarian cancer treatment subgroups. Sequencing was performed with immunoSEQ multiplex PCR; in TCRdb, only in-frame clones are kept and a portion is missing. Of 9,600 or so clones detected, about 78% appear once; the ten largest clones hold about 10%. This clone was recorded once. The tumor samples were collected prior to definitive surgery or chemotherapy. This clonotype originated in a human donor with high-grade serous ovarian cancer. The sample was tumor tissue.

DNA of the CDR3: TGTGCCAGCTCACCAAAGGGACTAGCGGGAGTCACCGGGGAGCTGTTTTTT. Protein product: CASSPKGLAGVTGELFF. The chain combines TRBV18 with TRBJ2-2; 14 bases are shared with TRBD2. This CDR3 is 17 amino acids long. Trimming cost V 2 bases and J 4 bases; bases outside gene matches: 3. The germline CDR1 and CDR2 sequences are KGHSH and LQKENI.